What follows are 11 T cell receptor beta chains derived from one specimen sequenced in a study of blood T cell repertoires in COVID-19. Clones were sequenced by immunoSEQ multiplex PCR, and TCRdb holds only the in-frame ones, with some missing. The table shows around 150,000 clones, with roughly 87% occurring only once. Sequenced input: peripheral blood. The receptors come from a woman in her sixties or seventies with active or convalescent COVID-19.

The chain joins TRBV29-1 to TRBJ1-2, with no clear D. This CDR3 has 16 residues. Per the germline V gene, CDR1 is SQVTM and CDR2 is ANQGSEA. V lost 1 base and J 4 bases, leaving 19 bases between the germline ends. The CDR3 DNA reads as TGCAGCGTTGAAGCCGGAGGACTCCCCGGCGGCTATGGCTACACCTTC. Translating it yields CSVEAGGLPGGYGYTF. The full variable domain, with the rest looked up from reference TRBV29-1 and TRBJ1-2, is SAVISQKPSRDICQRGTSLTIQCQVDSQVTMMFWYRQQPGQSLTLIATANQGSEATYESGFVIDKFPISRPNLTFSTLTVSNMSPEDSSIYLCSVEAGGLPGGYGYTFGSGTRLTVV.

The CDR3 loop reads CAISDPARGVTGNTIYF. The CDR3, as DNA: TGTGCCATCAGTGATCCCGCGCGGGGTGTAACTGGAAACACCATATATTTT. The V call is TRBV10-3, the J call TRBJ1-3, with D uncertain. V lost 3 bases and J 2 bases, leaving 17 bases between the germline ends. The CDR3 contains 17 residues. Germline V lookup: CDR1 ENHRY, CDR2 SYGVKD.

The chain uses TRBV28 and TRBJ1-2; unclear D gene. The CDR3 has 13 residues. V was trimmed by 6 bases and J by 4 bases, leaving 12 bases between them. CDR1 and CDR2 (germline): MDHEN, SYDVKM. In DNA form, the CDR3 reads TGTGCCAGCAGCTTCGGGGTGAGCTATGGCTACACCTTC. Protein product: CASSFGVSYGYTF.

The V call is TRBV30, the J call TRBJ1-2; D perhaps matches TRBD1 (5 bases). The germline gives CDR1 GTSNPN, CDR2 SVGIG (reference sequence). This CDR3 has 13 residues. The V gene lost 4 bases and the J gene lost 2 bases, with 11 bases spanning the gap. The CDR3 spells CAWTPTENYGYTF. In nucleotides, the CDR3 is TGTGCCTGGACTCCGACAGAAAACTATGGCTACACCTTC.

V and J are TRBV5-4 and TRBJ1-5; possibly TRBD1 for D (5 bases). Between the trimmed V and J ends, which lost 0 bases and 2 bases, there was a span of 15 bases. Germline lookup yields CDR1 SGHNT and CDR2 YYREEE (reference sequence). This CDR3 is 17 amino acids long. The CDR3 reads CASSLEAGIERNQPQHF. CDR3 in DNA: TGTGCCAGCAGCTTGGAGGCAGGGATAGAACGCAATCAGCCCCAGCATTTT.

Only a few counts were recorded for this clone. The CDR3 sequence is CSVHGTGEGNNEQFF. The CDR3 coding sequence is TGCAGCGTCCATGGGACAGGGGAAGGAAACAATGAGCAGTTCTTC. This chain uses TRBV29-1 with TRBJ2-1, with 10 bases identical to TRBD1. V trimming: 6 bases; J trimming: 5 bases; junction bases outside the gene matches: 10. The CDR3 extends over 15 amino acids. Germline V gene sequence: CDR1 SQVTM, CDR2 ANQGSEA.

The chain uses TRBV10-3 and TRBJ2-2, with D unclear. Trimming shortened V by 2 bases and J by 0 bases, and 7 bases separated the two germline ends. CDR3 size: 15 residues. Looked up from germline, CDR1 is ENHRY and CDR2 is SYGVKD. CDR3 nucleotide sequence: TGTGCCATCAGTGAGACAGTCCCGAACACCGGGGAGCTGTTTTTT. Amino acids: CAISETVPNTGELFF.

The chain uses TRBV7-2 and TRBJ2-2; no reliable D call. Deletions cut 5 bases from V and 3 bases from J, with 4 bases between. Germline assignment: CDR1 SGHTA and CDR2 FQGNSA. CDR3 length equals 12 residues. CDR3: CASSVYTGELFF. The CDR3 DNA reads TGTGCCAGCAGCGTCTACACCGGGGAGCTGTTTTTT.

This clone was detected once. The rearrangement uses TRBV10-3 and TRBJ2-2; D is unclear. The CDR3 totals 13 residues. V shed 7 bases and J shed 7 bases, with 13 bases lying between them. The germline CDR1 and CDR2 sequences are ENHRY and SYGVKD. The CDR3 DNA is TGTGCCATCACCCGGAGTTATGTCGGGGAGCTGTTTTTT. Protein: CAITRSYVGELFF.

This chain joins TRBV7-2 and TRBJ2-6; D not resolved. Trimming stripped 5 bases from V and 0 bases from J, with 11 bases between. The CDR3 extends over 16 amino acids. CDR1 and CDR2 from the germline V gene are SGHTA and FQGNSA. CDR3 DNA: TGTGCCAGCAGCCCGCGCCGAAGCTCTGGGGCCAACGTCCTGACTTTC. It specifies CASSPRRSSGANVLTF.

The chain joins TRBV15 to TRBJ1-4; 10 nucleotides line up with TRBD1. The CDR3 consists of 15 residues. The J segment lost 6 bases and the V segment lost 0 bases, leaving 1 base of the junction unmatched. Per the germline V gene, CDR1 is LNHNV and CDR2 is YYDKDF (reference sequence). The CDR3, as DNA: TGTGCCACCAGCAGAGAAGGGACAGGGGATGAAAAACTGTTTTTT. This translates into CATSREGTGDEKLFF.